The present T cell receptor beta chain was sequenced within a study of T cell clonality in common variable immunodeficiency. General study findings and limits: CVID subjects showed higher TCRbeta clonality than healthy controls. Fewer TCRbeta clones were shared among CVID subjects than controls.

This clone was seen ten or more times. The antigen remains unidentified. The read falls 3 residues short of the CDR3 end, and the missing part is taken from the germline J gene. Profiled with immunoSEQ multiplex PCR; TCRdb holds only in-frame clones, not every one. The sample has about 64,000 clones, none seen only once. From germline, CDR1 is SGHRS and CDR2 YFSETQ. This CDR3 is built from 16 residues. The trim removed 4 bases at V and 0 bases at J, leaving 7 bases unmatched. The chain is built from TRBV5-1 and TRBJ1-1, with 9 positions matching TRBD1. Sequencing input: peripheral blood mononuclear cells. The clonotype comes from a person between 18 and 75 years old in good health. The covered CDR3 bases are TGCGCCAGCAGCATGACAGGGGGTGGAATGAACACTGAA. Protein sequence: CASSMTGGGMNTE. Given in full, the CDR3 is CASSMTGGGMNTEAFF.